These 9 T cell receptor beta chains originate from one sample sequenced in a study of blood T cell repertoires in COVID-19. Method: immunoSEQ multiplex PCR; TCRdb's copy keeps in-frame clones and lacks some. In the table there are 120,000 or so clones, 65% to 85% of which are singletons. Sequenced: peripheral blood. These receptors were taken from an elderly man with active or convalescent COVID-19.

This sequence joins TRBV10-3 and TRBJ1-5; 9 nucleotides agree with TRBD1. This CDR3 has 14 residues. From germline, CDR1 is ENHRY and CDR2 SYGVKD. The J segment lost 6 bases and the V segment lost 4 bases, leaving 4 bases of the junction unmatched. Here the CDR3 reads CAISGTGDGQPQHF. DNA for the CDR3: TGTGCCATCAGTGGGACAGGGGATGGTCAGCCCCAGCATTTT.

The V call is TRBV6-5, the J call TRBJ1-2, with 10 bases lining up with TRBD1. The germline CDR1 and CDR2 sequences are MNHEY and SVGAGI. J gave up 2 bases and V 6 bases, and 3 bases lay outside the gene matches. This CDR3 region has 14 residues. Here the CDR3 reads CASSRTGGNYGYTF. The DNA for the CDR3 is TGTGCCAGCAGCCGGACAGGGGGGAACTATGGCTACACCTTC.

The V gene is TRBV7-2, the J gene TRBJ1-2; a possible D gene is TRBD1 (6 bases). The germline gives CDR1 SGHTA, CDR2 FQGNSA. V lost 2 bases and J lost 2, with 9 bases in between. This CDR3 is built from 14 residues. CDR3 in amino acids: CASSLKGTNYGYTF. The CDR3 nucleotides read TGTGCCAGCAGCTTAAAGGGGACAAACTATGGCTACACCTTC.

The gene calls are TRBV27 and TRBJ1-1; perhaps TRBD1 as D (6 bases). CDR1 and CDR2 from the germline V gene are MNHEY and SMNVEV (reference sequence). The V and J ends lost 7 bases and 8 bases respectively, with 17 bases between them. CDR3 length: 13 residues. The CDR3, as DNA: TGTGCCAGCACTCCCTCAGGGGCCGCGGAAGCTTTCTTT. It codes for CASTPSGAAEAFF.

This sequence joins TRBV4-3 and TRBJ2-7; tentative D call: TRBD1 (6 bases). The V gene's germline CDR1 is LGHNA and CDR2 YSLEER. The CDR3 loop spans 14 amino acids. V dropped 4 bases and J dropped 1 base, with 11 bases sitting between them. The CDR3 sequence: CASSPGVLSYEQYF. As DNA, the CDR3 is TGCGCCAGCAGCCCAGGGGTTTTATCCTACGAGCAGTACTTC.

This clone was observed a single time. V and J are TRBV10-3 and TRBJ2-2; 7 nucleotides align to TRBD1. This CDR3 has 15 residues. Germline-derived CDR1 and CDR2 are ENHRY and SYGVKD. Trimming took 4 bases from V and 0 from J; bases not matched to a gene: 2. CDR3 amino acids: CAISGRGSNTGELFF. The CDR3 DNA is TGTGCCATCAGTGGCAGGGGGTCGAACACCGGGGAGCTGTTTTTT.

This chain uses TRBV5-6 with TRBJ2-1, with TRBD2 matching 7 bases. The germline V gene encodes CDR1 SGHDT and CDR2 YYEEEE. This CDR3 spans 15 amino acids. Trimming cost V 2 bases and J 2 bases; bases outside gene matches: 4. The CDR3 coding sequence is TGTGCCAGCAGCTTCCGGGGGGAAACCTACAATGAGCAGTTCTTC. Its translation: CASSFRGETYNEQFF. Supplemented by reference TRBV5-6 and TRBJ2-1, the full variable domain reads DAGVTQSPTHLIKTRGQQVTLRCSPKSGHDTVSWYQQALGQGPQFIFQYYEEEERQRGNFPDRFSGHQFPNYSSELNVNALLLGDSALYLCASSFRGETYNEQFFGPGTRLTVL.

This chain joins TRBV4-3 and TRBJ1-2; 8 positions agree with TRBD1. This CDR3 spans 15 amino acids. The germline V gene has CDR1 LGHNA and CDR2 YSLEER. With 1 base clipped from V and 6 bases from J, the junction kept 7 bases outside the gene matches. The CDR3 spells CASSQAVGQGDGYTF. DNA of the CDR3: TGCGCCAGCAGCCAAGCGGTCGGACAGGGCGATGGCTACACCTTC.

The chain joins TRBV24-1 to TRBJ2-2; the match to TRBD1 covers 9 bases. The CDR3 covers 15 residues. Germline CDR1 and CDR2: KGHDR and SFDVKD. V dropped 3 bases and J dropped 6; count of bases not matched to a gene: 4. The CDR3 reads CATSDHHRGPGELFF. DNA for the CDR3: TGTGCCACCAGTGATCACCACAGGGGGCCCGGGGAGCTGTTTTTT.